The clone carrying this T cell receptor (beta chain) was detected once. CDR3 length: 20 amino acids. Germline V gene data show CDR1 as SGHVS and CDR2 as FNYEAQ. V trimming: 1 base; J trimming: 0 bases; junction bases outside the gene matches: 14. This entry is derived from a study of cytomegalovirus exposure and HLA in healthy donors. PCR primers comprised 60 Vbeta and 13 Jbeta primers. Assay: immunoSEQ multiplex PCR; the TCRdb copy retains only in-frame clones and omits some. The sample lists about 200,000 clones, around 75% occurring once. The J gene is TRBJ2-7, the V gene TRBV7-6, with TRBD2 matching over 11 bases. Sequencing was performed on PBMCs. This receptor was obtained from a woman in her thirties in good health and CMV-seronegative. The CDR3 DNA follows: TGTGCCAGCAGCTTAGAGTCTCCACTTCTAGCGGGGGGAAACTCCTACGAGCAGTACTTC. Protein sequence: CASSLESPLLAGGNSYEQYF.